Below, 5 T cell receptor beta chains from the same sample are listed, as sequenced in a study of early T cells in non-severe SARS-CoV-2 infection. Each CDR3 protein gets one entry after TCRdb re-called the 5' RACE reads with MiXCR. The repertoire consists of some 66,000 distinct CDR3 sequences, with roughly 9.1% occurring once and the leading ten covering more than 2.5%. Material for sequencing was whole blood. These receptors were collected from an adult who was a healthcare worker with PCR-confirmed SARS-CoV-2 infection or an uninfected control (not recorded which).

This clonotype was detected ten times or more. The V and J genes are TRBV5-1 and TRBJ2-5, with D possibly TRBD1 on 6 matching bases. V lost 3 bases and J 3 bases, leaving 15 bases between the germline ends. Germline V gene sequence: CDR1 SGHRS, CDR2 YFSETQ. CDR3 length: 15 amino acids. The CDR3, as DNA: TGCGCCAGCAGCTCCAACACAGGGAGAGAAGAGACCCAGTACTTC. Amino acid sequence: CASSSNTGREETQYF.

This clonotype was recorded a few times. CDR3 in amino acids: CASWGQRKNIQYF. The CDR3 DNA is TGTGCCAGCTGGGGACAGCGTAAAAACATTCAGTACTTC. The V and J genes are TRBV2 and TRBJ2-4; TRBD1 matches at 7 bases. The CDR3 totals 13 residues. Unmatched junction bases numbered 5, after V lost 8 bases and J lost 4 bases. Germline V gene data show CDR1 as SNHLY and CDR2 as FYNNEI.

This clonotype was found many times. The rearrangement joins TRBV29-1 to TRBJ1-1; D unresolved. The CDR3 length is 15 residues. Germline CDR1 and CDR2: SQVTM and ANQGSEA. V shed 0 bases and J shed 0 bases, with 11 bases lying between them. CDR3 sequence: CSVEDLHSLNTEAFF. CDR3 nucleotide sequence: TGCAGCGTTGAAGATCTTCACAGCTTGAACACTGAAGCTTTCTTT.

This clonotype was recorded at least ten times. The chain employs TRBV29-1 and TRBJ2-5; 7 positions agree with TRBD2. The CDR3 is 13 amino acids. The V gene's germline CDR1 is SQVTM and CDR2 ANQGSEA. Losses at the gene ends were 1 base for V and 7 bases for J; bases not matched to a gene: 6. CDR3 sequence (DNA): TGCAGCGTTGAAGTCGGCGGGAGCGGGACCCAGTACTTC. Protein product: CSVEVGGSGTQYF.

V gene TRBV2 combines with J gene TRBJ2-7; D perhaps matches TRBD1 (5 bases). Germline CDR1 and CDR2: SNHLY and FYNNEI. Trimming stripped 4 bases from V and 2 bases from J, with 9 bases between. This CDR3 has 13 amino acids. The CDR3 coding sequence is TGTGCCAGCAGTGGGGGCGGACCCTACGAGCAGTACTTC. Protein product: CASSGGGPYEQYF. Using reference TRBV2 and TRBJ2-7 for the parts outside the CDR3, the full variable domain is EPEVTQTPSHQVTQMGQEVILRCVPISNHLYFYWYRQILGQKVEFLVSFYNNEISEKSEIFDDQFSVERPDGSNFTLKIRSTKLEDSAMYFCASSGGGPYEQYFGPGTRLTVT.